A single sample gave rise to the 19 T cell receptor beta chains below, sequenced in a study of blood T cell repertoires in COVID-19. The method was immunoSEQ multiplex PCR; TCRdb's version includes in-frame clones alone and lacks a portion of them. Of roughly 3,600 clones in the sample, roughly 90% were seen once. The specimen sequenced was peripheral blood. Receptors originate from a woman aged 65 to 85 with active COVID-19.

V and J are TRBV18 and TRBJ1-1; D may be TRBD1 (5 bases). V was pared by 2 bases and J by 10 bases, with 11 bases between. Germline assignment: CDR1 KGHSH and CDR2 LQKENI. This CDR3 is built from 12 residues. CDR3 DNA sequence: TGTGCCAGCTCACCAAGGGGATGGGGAGCTTTCTTT. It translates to CASSPRGWGAFF.

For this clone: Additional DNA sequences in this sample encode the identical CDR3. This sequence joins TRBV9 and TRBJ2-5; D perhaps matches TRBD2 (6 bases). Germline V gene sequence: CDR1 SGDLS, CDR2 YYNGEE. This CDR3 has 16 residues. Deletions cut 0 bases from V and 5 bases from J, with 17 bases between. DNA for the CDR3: TGTGCCAGCAGCGTAGGTTCCCAGGGCGGAGGGGAGACCCAGTACTTC. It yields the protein CASSVGSQGGGETQYF.

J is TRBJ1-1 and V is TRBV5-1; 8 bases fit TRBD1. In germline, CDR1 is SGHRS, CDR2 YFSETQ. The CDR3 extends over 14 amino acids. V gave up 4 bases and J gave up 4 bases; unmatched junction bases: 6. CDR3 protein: CASSDTGGTTEAFF. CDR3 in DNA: TGCGCCAGCAGCGACACAGGGGGGACCACTGAAGCTTTCTTT.

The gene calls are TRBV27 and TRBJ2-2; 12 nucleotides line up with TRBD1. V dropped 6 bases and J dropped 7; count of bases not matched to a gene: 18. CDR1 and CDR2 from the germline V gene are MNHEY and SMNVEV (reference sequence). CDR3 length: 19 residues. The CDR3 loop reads CASRPIGGQGALKDGELFF. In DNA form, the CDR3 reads TGTGCCAGCAGACCCATCGGGGGACAGGGGGCGCTTAAGGACGGGGAGCTGTTTTTT.

The DNA for the CDR3 is TGTGCCTGGAGTCCCCACCCGGCGGGGTTGTCGAACACTGAAGCTTTCTTT. Amino acids: CAWSPHPAGLSNTEAFF. The rearrangement links TRBV30 to TRBJ1-1; the D is unclear. Germline V gene data show CDR1 as GTSNPN and CDR2 as SVGIG (reference sequence). This CDR3 is 17 amino acids long. V lost 2 bases, J lost 1 base, and 20 bases lay in between.

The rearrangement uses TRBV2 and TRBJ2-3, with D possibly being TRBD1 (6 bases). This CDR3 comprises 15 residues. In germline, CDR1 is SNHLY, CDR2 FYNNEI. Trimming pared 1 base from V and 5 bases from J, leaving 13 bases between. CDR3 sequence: CASSEVAGAGDTQYF. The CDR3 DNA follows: TGTGCCAGCAGTGAAGTTGCAGGGGCAGGAGATACGCAGTATTTT.

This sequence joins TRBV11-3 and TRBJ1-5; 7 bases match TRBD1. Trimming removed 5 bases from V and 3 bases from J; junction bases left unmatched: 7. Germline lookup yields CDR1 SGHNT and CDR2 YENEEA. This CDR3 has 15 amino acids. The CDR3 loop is CASSEGTATNQPQHF. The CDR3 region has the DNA TGTGCCAGCAGCGAGGGGACAGCGACCAATCAGCCCCAGCATTTT.

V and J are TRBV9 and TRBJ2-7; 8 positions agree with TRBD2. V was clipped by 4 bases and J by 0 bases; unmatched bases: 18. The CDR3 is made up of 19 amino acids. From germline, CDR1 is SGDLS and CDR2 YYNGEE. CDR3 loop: CASSPTLAGGALGSYEQYF. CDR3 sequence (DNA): TGTGCCAGCAGCCCCACGTTGGCGGGGGGCGCCTTGGGCTCCTACGAGCAGTACTTC. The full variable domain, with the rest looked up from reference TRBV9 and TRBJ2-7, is DSGVTQTPKHLITATGQRVTLRCSPRSGDLSVYWYQQSLDQGLQFLIQYYNGEERAKGNILERFSAQQFPDLHSELNLSSLELGDSALYFCASSPTLAGGALGSYEQYFGPGTRLTVT.

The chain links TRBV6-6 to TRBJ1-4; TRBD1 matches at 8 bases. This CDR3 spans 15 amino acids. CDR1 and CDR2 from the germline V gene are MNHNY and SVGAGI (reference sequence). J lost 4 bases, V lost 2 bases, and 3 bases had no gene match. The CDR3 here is CASSYSGQGNEKLFF. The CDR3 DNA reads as TGTGCCAGCAGTTACAGTGGACAGGGTAATGAAAAACTGTTTTTT.

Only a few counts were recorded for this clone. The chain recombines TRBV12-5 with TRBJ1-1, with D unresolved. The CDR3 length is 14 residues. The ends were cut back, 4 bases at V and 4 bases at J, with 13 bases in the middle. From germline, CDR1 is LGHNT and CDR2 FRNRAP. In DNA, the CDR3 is TGTGCTAGTGGTTCGCTATCAGAGCGCACTGAAGCTTTCTTT. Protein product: CASGSLSERTEAFF.

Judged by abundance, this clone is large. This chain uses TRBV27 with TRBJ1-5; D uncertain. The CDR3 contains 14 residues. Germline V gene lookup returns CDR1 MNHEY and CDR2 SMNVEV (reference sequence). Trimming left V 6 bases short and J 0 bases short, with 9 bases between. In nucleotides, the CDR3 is TGTGCCAGCAGACTCGGTAATAGCAATCAGCCCCAGCATTTT. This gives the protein CASRLGNSNQPQHF.

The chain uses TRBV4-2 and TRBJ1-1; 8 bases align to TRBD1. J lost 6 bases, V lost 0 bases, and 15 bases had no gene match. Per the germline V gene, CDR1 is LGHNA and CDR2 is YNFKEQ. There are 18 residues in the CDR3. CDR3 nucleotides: TGTGCCAGCAGCCAAGATCTTGGACAGGGAGGTCGAGTGGCTGAAGCTTTCTTT. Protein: CASSQDLGQGGRVAEAFF.

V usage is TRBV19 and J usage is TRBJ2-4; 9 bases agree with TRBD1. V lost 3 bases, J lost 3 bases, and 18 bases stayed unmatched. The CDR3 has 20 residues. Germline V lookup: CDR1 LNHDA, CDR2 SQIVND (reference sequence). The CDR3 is CASSITPGPGQGLGKNIQYF. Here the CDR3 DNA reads TGTGCCAGTAGTATTACCCCTGGACCGGGACAGGGTTTGGGCAAAAACATTCAGTACTTC.

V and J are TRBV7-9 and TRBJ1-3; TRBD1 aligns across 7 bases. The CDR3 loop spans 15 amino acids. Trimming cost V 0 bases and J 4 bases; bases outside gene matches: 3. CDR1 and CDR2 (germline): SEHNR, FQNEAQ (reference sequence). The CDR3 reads CASSLAGGQGNTIYF. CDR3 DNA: TGTGCCAGCAGCTTAGCAGGGGGCCAGGGAAACACCATATATTTT. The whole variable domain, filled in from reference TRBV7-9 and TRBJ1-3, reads DTGVSQNPRHKITKRGQNVTFRCDPISEHNRLYWYRQTLGQGPEFLTYFQNEAQLEKSRLLSDRFSAERPKGSFSTLEIQRTEQGDSAMYLCASSLAGGQGNTIYFGEGSWLTVV.

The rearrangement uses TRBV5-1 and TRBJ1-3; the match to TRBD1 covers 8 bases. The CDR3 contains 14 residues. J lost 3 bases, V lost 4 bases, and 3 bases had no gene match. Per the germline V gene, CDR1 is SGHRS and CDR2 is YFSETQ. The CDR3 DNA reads TGCGCCAGCAGCCCCGGGACAGGTGGAAACACCATATATTTT. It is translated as CASSPGTGGNTIYF.

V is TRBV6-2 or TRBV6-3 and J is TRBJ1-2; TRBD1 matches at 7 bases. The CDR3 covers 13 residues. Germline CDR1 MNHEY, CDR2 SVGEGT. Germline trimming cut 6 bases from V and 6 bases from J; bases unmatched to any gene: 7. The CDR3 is CASSNGQVHGYTF. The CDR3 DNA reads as TGTGCCAGCAGCAACGGACAGGTTCATGGCTACACCTTC.

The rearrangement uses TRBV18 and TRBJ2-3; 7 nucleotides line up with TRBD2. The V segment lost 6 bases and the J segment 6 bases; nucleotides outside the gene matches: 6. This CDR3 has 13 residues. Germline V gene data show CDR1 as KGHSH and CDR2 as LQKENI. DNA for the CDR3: TGTGCCAGCTCCCAAATGCGGGGGGATACGCAGTATTTT. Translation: CASSQMRGDTQYF.

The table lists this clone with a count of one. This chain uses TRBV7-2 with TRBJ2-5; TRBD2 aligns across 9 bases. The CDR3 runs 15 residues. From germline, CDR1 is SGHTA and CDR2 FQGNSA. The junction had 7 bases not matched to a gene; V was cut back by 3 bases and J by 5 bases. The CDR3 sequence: CASSFGGGAIETQYF. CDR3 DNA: TGTGCCAGCAGCTTCGGCGGGGGGGCCATTGAGACCCAGTACTTC.

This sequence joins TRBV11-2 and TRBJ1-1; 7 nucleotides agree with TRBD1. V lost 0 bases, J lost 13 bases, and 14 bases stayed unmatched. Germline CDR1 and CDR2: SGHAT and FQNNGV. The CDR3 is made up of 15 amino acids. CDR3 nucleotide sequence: TGTGCCAGCAGCTTAGAGGCGGGGCCGACAGGGTCGGGTTTCTTT. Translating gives CASSLEAGPTGSGFF.